Below are 27 T cell receptor beta chains sequenced from a single sample in a study of T cell repertoires in cytomegalovirus infection (dated by TCRdb to the late 2010s). Reading the label with the study, this specimen's treatment or condition is: in vitro stimulation with specific CMV peptide epitopes to enrich CMV-specific T cells. No cognate antigen is known for these TCRs. Sequenced on an Illumina HiSeq 1500. TCRdb itself trimmed the public reads at Q25 with fastp, ran MiXCR and retained productive beta chains. Rows matching on CDR3 protein sequence are summarized as one entry with the most common DNA and genes. The sample table lists some 350,000 distinct CDR3 sequences, approximately 30% of them with a count of one. In total, the top ten clones hold approximately 15% of the sample. This specimen was cultured PBMCs, taken from culture after CMV antigen stimulation. The receptors stem from a human donor in good health (CMV status not recorded). Some clones in this sample may be carry-over from other donors' samples.

The DNA of the CDR3 is TGTGCCAACAGCCCTCGTCCCTCTGGGGACGAGCAGTACGTC. Its translation is CANSPRPSGDEQYV. V and J are TRBV7-8 and TRBJ2-7; D call uncertain. In germline, CDR1 is SGHVS, CDR2 FQNEAQ. This CDR3 contains 14 residues.

This clonotype was found a few times. The J gene is TRBJ2-3, the V gene TRBV7-3, with TRBD2 matching 8 bases. Per germline, CDR1 SGHTA and CDR2 FQGTGA. The CDR3 spans 15 residues. V dropped 5 bases and J dropped 4; count of bases not matched to a gene: 8. CDR3 residues: CASSPGGGSPDTQYF. CDR3 bases: TGTGCCAGCAGCCCGGGGGGGGGGAGTCCAGATACGCAGTATTTT.

V gene TRBV12-3 or TRBV12-4 combines with J gene TRBJ2-3, with TRBD2 as a possible D gene (5 bases). The V end lost 6 bases, the J end lost 2 bases, and 9 bases lay between the germline ends. CDR3 size: 13 residues. As DNA, the CDR3 is TGTGCCAGCAGGGGAGCCCCCACAGATACGCAGTATTTT. This gives the protein CASRGAPTDTQYF.

V usage is TRBV6-5 and J usage is TRBJ2-7; TRBD1 matches 7 bases. The CDR3 runs 13 residues. V trimming: 6 bases; J trimming: 6 bases; junction bases outside the gene matches: 8. Germline V gives CDR1 MNHEY, CDR2 SVGAGI. The DNA for the CDR3 is TGTGCCAGCAGGAAAACGAACAGGGGCGAGCAGTACTTC. It codes for CASRKTNRGEQYF.

This chain uses TRBV7-2 with TRBJ1-4; D gene uncertain. CDR3 size: 15 residues. Germline CDR1 reads SGHTA; CDR2 reads FQGNSA. The V gene lost 1 base and the J gene lost 9 bases, with 15 bases spanning the gap. CDR3 residues: CASSLDDREWKKLFF. For the CDR3, the DNA is TGTGCCAGCAGCTTAGACGACCGGGAATGGAAAAAACTGTTTTTT.

Regarding this clonotype: One end of the junction is discordant with germline, which a read error may explain. The chain joins TRBV12-3 or TRBV12-4 to TRBJ2-5, with D tentatively TRBD1 or TRBD2 (5 bases each). The CDR3 contains 14 residues. CDR3 DNA: TGTGCCAGCAGTCTAGCCCGGGGCGGGTGGACCCAGTACTTC. Amino acid sequence: CASSLARGGWTQYF.

This clonotype was seen only a few times. The J gene is TRBJ1-5, the V gene TRBV6-8; 8 bases align to TRBD1. Germline CDR1 reads MNHGY; CDR2 reads SAAAGT. The CDR3 runs to 15 residues. V gave up 8 bases and J gave up 0 bases; unmatched junction bases: 6. CDR3 region: CASLWTGNSNQPQHF. The CDR3, as DNA: TGTGCCAGCTTGTGGACAGGGAATAGCAATCAGCCCCAGCATTTT.

This chain connects TRBV5-4 to TRBJ2-7; 7 bases align to TRBD1. The CDR3 runs to 14 residues. V lost 4 bases and J lost 3; bases outside the gene matches: 7. Germline CDR1 reads SGHNT; CDR2 reads YYREEE (reference sequence). CDR3 nucleotides: TGTGCCAGCAGCAAGGGGGCTGAAAACTACGAGCAGTACTTC. Residues: CASSKGAENYEQYF.

The CDR3 spells CASSLNRGVQPQHF. DNA for the CDR3: TGTGCCAGCAGCCTAAACAGGGGTGTTCAGCCCCAGCATTTT. The V and J genes are TRBV27 and TRBJ1-5; 7 bases agree with TRBD1. Germline trimming cut 6 bases from V and 6 bases from J; bases unmatched to any gene: 8. CDR3 length: 14 residues. Germline assignment: CDR1 MNHEY and CDR2 SMNVEV (reference sequence).

The chain has TRBV4-1 and TRBJ2-3; 11 nucleotides match TRBD2. V was pared by 1 base and J by 7 bases, with 4 bases of the junction left unmatched. Germline assignment: CDR1 MGHRA and CDR2 YSYEKL. The CDR3 covers 15 residues. The CDR3 spells CASSQGLAGLNTQYF. The CDR3, as DNA: TGCGCCAGCAGCCAAGGACTAGCGGGATTGAATACGCAGTATTTT.

This rearrangement joins TRBV20-1 to TRBJ2-3; no definite D call. The CDR3 runs to 11 residues. Trimming removed 3 bases at V and 5 bases at J, with 6 bases between. Germline values: CDR1 DFQATT, CDR2 SNEGSKA (reference sequence). CDR3 protein: CSASAIDTQYF. DNA of the CDR3: TGCAGTGCTAGCGCTATAGATACGCAGTATTTT.

This clonotype was counted only a few times. V usage is TRBV7-9 and J usage is TRBJ1-6; 7 positions agree with TRBD1. This CDR3 has 16 amino acids. V dropped 6 bases and J dropped 10; count of bases not matched to a gene: 15. Germline V gives CDR1 SEHNR, CDR2 FQNEAQ (reference sequence). CDR3 nucleotides: TGTGCCAGCAGTTACCGACAGGGAGTCCATCGGTCACCCCTCCACTTT. Its protein is CASSYRQGVHRSPLHF.

This clonotype was recorded a few times. The chain uses TRBV7-2 and TRBJ2-7; 9 positions match TRBD2. The V and J ends lost 1 base and 3 bases, in that order; junction bases with no gene match: 16. The CDR3 runs 19 residues. CDR1 and CDR2 (germline): SGHTA, FQGNSA. CDR3 sequence: CASSLVGGAREGEGYEQYF. For the CDR3, the DNA is TGTGCCAGCAGCTTAGTCGGGGGGGCGCGGGAGGGTGAGGGCTACGAGCAGTACTTC.

The chain links TRBV6-2 or TRBV6-3 to TRBJ1-2; unclear D gene. V dropped 8 bases and J dropped 4 bases, with 8 bases sitting between them. The CDR3 length is 11 residues. Germline lookup yields CDR1 MNHEY and CDR2 SVGEGT. DNA for the CDR3: TGTGCCAGCCGGAGCAGCTATGGCTACACCTTC. The encoded protein is CASRSSYGYTF.

This clonotype was detected many times. The CDR3 DNA reads TGTGCCAGCCGAAGGGGTGGTAGATGGATCGGGGAGCTGTTTTTT. Translation: CASRRGGRWIGELFF. The V call is TRBV6-1, the J call TRBJ2-2; D is perhaps TRBD1 (5 bases). The germline V and J ends were trimmed by 8 bases and 7 bases, with 20 bases remaining between them. Germline CDR1 and CDR2: MNHNS and SASEGT. This CDR3 has 15 residues.

The chain couples TRBV24-1 to TRBJ2-3; D is ambiguous. The CDR3 extends over 13 amino acids. V was shortened by 0 bases and J by 7 bases, with 7 bases between the two germline ends. CDR1 and CDR2 (germline): KGHDR, SFDVKD. In DNA, the CDR3 is TGTGCCACCAGTGATTTGTTTGGGAATACGCAGTATTTT. Amino acid sequence: CATSDLFGNTQYF.

This clonotype has more than one count but fewer than ten. This chain uses TRBV9 with TRBJ2-1; 7 bases match TRBD1. This CDR3 has 15 amino acids. With V trimmed by 4 bases and J by 5 bases, 9 bases remained unmatched. CDR1 SGDLS and CDR2 YYNGEE come from the germline V gene. DNA of the CDR3: TGTGCCAGCAGCCCGAGGGACAGTTTAAACAATGAGCAGTTCTTC. As protein: CASSPRDSLNNEQFF.

V is TRBV6-6 and J is TRBJ2-7; TRBD1 matches at 8 bases. CDR1 and CDR2 (germline): MNHNY, SVGAGI (reference sequence). The CDR3 extends over 15 amino acids. The V segment lost 5 bases and the J segment 4 bases; nucleotides outside the gene matches: 10. CDR3 nucleotide sequence: TGTGCCAGCAGTCAGGGACAGGACATAAGGTACGAGCAGTACTTC. Translation: CASSQGQDIRYEQYF.

The chain combines TRBV30 with TRBJ2-7; D ambiguous. This CDR3 is built from 13 residues. The germline V gene has CDR1 GTSNPN and CDR2 SVGIG (reference sequence). Trimming removed 3 bases at V and 2 bases at J, with 11 bases between. CDR3 nucleotide sequence: TGTGCCTGGAGGAGCTACCTGGCCTACGAGCAGTACTTC. It codes for CAWRSYLAYEQYF. The variable domain in full, with the rest retrieved from reference TRBV30 and TRBJ2-7, is SQTIHQWPATLVQPVGSPLSLECTVEGTSNPNLYWYRQAAGRGLQLLFYSVGIGQISSEVPQNLSASRPQDRQFILSSKKLLLSDSGFYLCAWRSYLAYEQYFGPGTRLTVT.

V is TRBV28 and J is TRBJ2-5, with D unclear. Trimming cost V 3 bases and J 4 bases, with 12 bases left between them. Looked up from germline, CDR1 is MDHEN and CDR2 is SYDVKM. This CDR3 is built from 14 residues. The CDR3 DNA sequence: TGTGCCAGCAGTTTGGCCACAACCCGAGAGACCCAGTACTTC. It yields the protein CASSLATTRETQYF.

The chain links TRBV27 to TRBJ2-1; D call uncertain. V lost 3 bases and J lost 2, with 11 bases in between. Looked up from germline, CDR1 is MNHEY and CDR2 is SMNVEV (reference sequence). This CDR3 is built from 15 residues. The CDR3 coding sequence is TGTGCCAGCAGTTTCACCGGACGGACCTACAATGAGCAGTTCTTC. The encoded protein is CASSFTGRTYNEQFF.

The chain has TRBV7-3 and TRBJ2-2; D is unresolved. Germline loops: CDR1 SGHTA, CDR2 FQGTGA. CDR3 length: 15 amino acids. Trimming cost V 5 bases and J 7 bases, with 17 bases left between them. The CDR3: CASSPGPTNNGELFF. The CDR3 DNA follows: TGTGCCAGCAGCCCCGGGCCAACAAATAACGGGGAGCTGTTTTTT. Based on the CDR3 plus reference TRBV7-3 and TRBJ2-2, the full variable domain is GAGVSQTPSNKVTEKGKYVELRCDPISGHTALYWYRQSLGQGPEFLIYFQGTGAADDSGLPNDRFFAVRPEGSVSTLKIQRTERGDSAVYLCASSPGPTNNGELFFGEGSRLTVL.

This clonotype was counted only a few times. V and J are TRBV4-3 and TRBJ1-1; no definite D call. The CDR3 extends over 16 amino acids. V lost 0 bases, J lost 5 bases, and 16 bases lay in between. In germline, CDR1 is LGHNA, CDR2 YSLEER. CDR3 bases: TGCGCCAGCAGCCAAGATCTCTTCGGAACCGTGACTGAAGCTTTCTTT. The encoded protein is CASSQDLFGTVTEAFF.

The table lists this clonotype with a few counts. The rearrangement links TRBV12-3 or TRBV12-4 to TRBJ1-2, with D unresolved. There are 13 residues in the CDR3. V lost 5 bases, J lost 4 bases, and 11 bases lay in between. CDR3 sequence (DNA): TGTGCCAGCAGTGGTGTTCGGGGCTATGGCTACACCTTC. It translates to CASSGVRGYGYTF.

This chain uses TRBV15 with TRBJ2-2, with D unresolved. The CDR3 contains 15 residues. Trimming pared 0 bases from V and 4 bases from J, leaving 9 bases between. Germline values: CDR1 LNHNV, CDR2 YYDKDF (reference sequence). As DNA, the CDR3 is TGTGCCACCAGCAGAGATCAAAGTGCCACCGGGGAGCTGTTTTTT. Translation gives CATSRDQSATGELFF.

The genes are TRBV28 and TRBJ1-5; D call uncertain. Germline CDR1 MDHEN, CDR2 SYDVKM. V was cut by 3 bases and J by 1 base, with 13 bases left in between. The CDR3 spans 16 residues. CDR3 residues: CASSFERAPSNQPQHF. CDR3 DNA sequence: TGTGCCAGCAGTTTCGAACGGGCCCCCAGCAATCAGCCCCAGCATTTT.

The chain couples TRBV28 to TRBJ2-7, with D maybe TRBD1 (6 bases). There are 14 residues in the CDR3. Trimming shortened V by 3 bases and J by 5 bases, and 14 bases separated the two germline ends. Germline V gene data show CDR1 as MDHEN and CDR2 as SYDVKM. The CDR3 nucleotides read TGTGCCAGCAGTTTGGGAGTCAGGGGTGACGAGCAGTACTTC. Protein product: CASSLGVRGDEQYF.